The entry below gives a single TCR beta chain sequence along with its context. The entry originates in a study of response to subunit inactivated influenza vaccine. Per germline, CDR1 SQVTM and CDR2 ANQGSEA. The CDR3 runs 14 residues. With 4 bases clipped from V and 0 bases from J, the junction kept 4 bases outside the gene matches. TCRdb analysed the RT-PCR reads with MiXCR anew, one entry per CDR3 protein. Here the sample spans some 540,000 distinct CDR3 sequences, around a quarter being singletons. This sample also belongs to another study, concerning T cells expressing NK-cell markers. This second study says: In generating TCR beta cDNA, 5'RACE template switching with UMIs was used.

The J gene is TRBJ2-3, the V gene TRBV29-1; 7 bases are shared with TRBD1. This TCR derives from a man aged 50 or older who received an inactivated influenza vaccine. Sequencing was performed on CD4+ T cells sorted from PBMCs, taken roughly 12 days after vaccination. The CDR3 sequence: CSVGQGFSTDTQYF. The CDR3, as DNA: TGCAGCGTTGGACAGGGTTTTAGCACAGATACGCAGTATTTT.